This is a list of T cell receptor beta chains from one sample in a study of blood T cell repertoires in COVID-19. Libraries were prepared by immunoSEQ multiplex PCR; TCRdb keeps only in-frame clonotypes and omits some of them. Counted here are roughly 420,000 clones, approximately 88% occurring once; the ten biggest clones make up 0.95% to 1%. The sequencing sample was made of PBMCs or T cells enriched from blood (not recorded which). The source is a woman between 25 and 40 years old with acute COVID-19. Each CDR3 is given with its conserved first and last residue. Fields, in order: clone size, J gene, D gene, V gene, CDR3 protein, CDR3 DNA. The D gene is left open where the match is weak. Only some rows state a clone size, as once, few, many or a class for expanded clones.

>few|TRBJ1-6|NA|TRBV27
CASSGRTTVSPLHF
TGTGCCAGCAGTGGGCGGACTACTGTCTCACCCCTCCACTTT
>NA|TRBJ1-5|NA|TRBV6-1
CASSEARGGQPQHF
TGTGCCAGCAGTGAAGCTAGGGGGGGGCAGCCCCAGCATTTT
>NA|TRBJ1-3|NA|TRBV27
CASSLSGTSGNTIYF
TGTGCCAGCAGTTTATCCGGGACATCGGGAAACACCATATATTTT
>NA|TRBJ1-6|NA|TRBV6-1
CASSEQGSSYNSPLHF
TGTGCCAGCAGTGAACAGGGAAGCTCCTATAATTCACCCCTCCACTTT
>NA|TRBJ2-1|NA|TRBV4-3
CASSHITSNNEQFF
TGCGCCAGCAGCCACATCACTAGTAACAATGAGCAGTTCTTC
>NA|TRBJ1-6|NA|TRBV5-1
CASSLEQYNSPLHF
TGCGCCAGCAGCTTGGAACAGTATAATTCACCCCTCCACTTT
>NA|TRBJ2-3|NA|TRBV10-3
CAISKGGSTDTQYF
TGTGCCATCAGCAAGGGGGGGAGCACAGATACGCAGTATTTT
>few|TRBJ1-6|NA|TRBV28
CASSLPLRVSPLHF
TGTGCCAGCAGTTTACCCCTTCGGGTTTCACCCCTCCACTTT
>NA|TRBJ2-2|NA|TRBV9
CASSALTGELFF
TGTGCCAGCAGCGCTCTCACCGGGGAGCTGTTTTTT
>NA|TRBJ1-5|NA|TRBV24-1
CATSDSLPGRFNQPQHF
TGTGCCACCAGTGATTCGCTCCCGGGGAGATTTAATCAGCCCCAGCATTTT
>few|TRBJ1-5|NA|TRBV5-1
CASSLAPLGGNQPQHF
TGCGCCAGCAGCTTGGCACCCCTCGGAGGGAATCAGCCCCAGCATTTT
>NA|TRBJ2-1|TRBD2|TRBV5-1
CASSPTGGGGAGEQFF
TGCGCCAGCAGCCCCACCGGGGGCGGGGGGGCGGGTGAGCAGTTCTTC
>few|TRBJ1-1|TRBD1|TRBV9
CASSAIRMTGVPNTEAFF
TGTGCCAGCAGCGCGATCCGTATGACAGGGGTCCCGAACACTGAAGCTTTCTTT
>NA|TRBJ1-2|TRBD1|TRBV9
CASSPRTGSGVNGYTF
TGTGCCAGCAGCCCGCGGACAGGATCAGGGGTTAATGGCTACACCTTC
>NA|TRBJ1-1|TRBD1|TRBV2
CASRKQGTNTEAFF
TGTGCCAGCAGGAAACAGGGGACGAACACTGAAGCTTTCTTT
>NA|TRBJ2-2|NA|TRBV4-3
CASSQELLAAGELFF
TGCGCCAGCAGCCAAGAGCTTTTAGCCGCCGGGGAGCTGTTTTTT
>NA|TRBJ1-1|TRBD1|TRBV7-2
CASSLWTGQNTEAFF
TGTGCCAGCAGCTTGTGGACAGGGCAAAACACTGAAGCTTTCTTT
>NA|TRBJ2-1|TRBD2|TRBV5-5
CASSYSGTREFF
TGTGCCAGCAGCTACTCCGGGACTAGAGAGTTCTTC
>once|TRBJ2-7|NA|TRBV3-1/TRBV3-2
CASSQALAIPNEQYF
TGTGCCAGCAGCCAAGCTCTAGCTATCCCTAACGAGCAGTACTTC
>NA|TRBJ2-2|TRBD1|TRBV7-9
CASSTPTGGLGELFF
TGTGCCAGCAGCACCCCGACAGGGGGCCTGGGGGAGCTGTTTTTT
>NA|TRBJ2-5|NA|TRBV4-1
CASSSAGEGGPLETQYF
TGCGCCAGCAGCTCCGCCGGGGAGGGGGGGCCCTTAGAGACCCAGTACTTC
>NA|TRBJ1-6|TRBD1|TRBV27
CASSPGQGRKSPLHF
TGTGCCAGCAGCCCCGGACAGGGGAGAAAATCACCCCTCCACTTT
>NA|TRBJ2-3|TRBD2|TRBV9
CASTPGGGTDTQYF
TGTGCCAGCACCCCGGGGGGGGGCACAGATACGCAGTATTTT
>NA|TRBJ2-3|NA|TRBV10-3
CAISTDTTDTQYF
TGTGCCATCAGTACGGACACCACAGATACGCAGTATTTT
>NA|TRBJ1-5|TRBD1|TRBV19
CASSIGGTGNQPQHF
TGTGCCAGTAGTATTGGAGGGACAGGGAATCAGCCCCAGCATTTT
>NA|TRBJ2-7|TRBD1|TRBV29-1
CSVEDGQAYEQYF
TGCAGCGTTGAAGACGGACAGGCCTACGAGCAGTACTTC
>once|TRBJ2-2|NA|TRBV9
CASSTSGGPGELFF
TGTGCCAGCAGCACCTCGGGGGGCCCCGGGGAGCTGTTTTTT
>NA|TRBJ2-2|NA|TRBV24-1
CATSDPQAPPGELFF
TGTGCCACCAGTGACCCCCAAGCCCCTCCCGGGGAGCTGTTTTTT
>NA|TRBJ2-7|NA|TRBV12-5
CASGLYGFVVEQYF
TGTGCTAGTGGTTTGTACGGGTTCGTGGTCGAGCAGTACTTC
>NA|TRBJ1-1|NA|TRBV2
CASKVAPLDGREEAFF
TGTGCCAGCAAAGTGGCCCCCTTGGACGGGCGGGAAGAAGCTTTCTTT
>NA|TRBJ2-3|NA|TRBV11-1
CASSSWGGTGDTQYF
TGTGCCAGCAGCTCGTGGGGGGGCACGGGGGATACGCAGTATTTT
>NA|TRBJ1-2|TRBD1|TRBV27
CANSGQGAGGYTF
TGTGCCAACTCGGGACAGGGGGCGGGGGGCTACACCTTC
>once|TRBJ2-3|NA|TRBV21-1
CASSKGATDTQYF
TGTGCCAGCAGCAAAGGAGCCACAGATACGCAGTATTTT
>NA|TRBJ1-5|NA|TRBV5-1
CASTLTARLLNQPQHF
TGCGCCAGCACCCTGACAGCTAGACTGTTAAATCAGCCCCAGCATTTT
>NA|TRBJ2-1|TRBD2|TRBV2
CASSEGAIAGPNNEQFF
TGTGCCAGCAGTGAAGGAGCCATAGCGGGGCCGAACAATGAGCAGTTCTTC
>NA|TRBJ1-6|TRBD1|TRBV18
CASSLGQARGNSPLHF
TGTGCCAGCTCACTTGGACAGGCCCGGGGGAATTCACCCCTCCACTTT
>NA|TRBJ2-1|TRBD1|TRBV7-2
CASSLARGQQFF
TGTGCCAGCAGCTTAGCCAGGGGGCAGCAGTTCTTC
>NA|TRBJ2-7|NA|TRBV19
CASSGVPNSYEQYF
TGTGCCAGTTCAGGGGTTCCCAACTCCTACGAGCAGTACTTC
>once|TRBJ1-2|NA|TRBV7-6
CASSPDSNYGYTF
TGTGCCAGCAGCCCAGACAGCAACTATGGCTACACCTTC
>NA|TRBJ2-3|NA|TRBV6-5
CASPGLADTQYF
TGTGCCAGCCCCGGGTTGGCAGATACGCAGTATTTT
>NA|TRBJ2-1|NA|TRBV6-6
CASSLFTPSQGGSYNEQFF
TGTGCCAGCAGTCTTTTCACGCCCAGTCAGGGAGGCTCCTACAATGAGCAGTTCTTC
>NA|TRBJ1-2|NA|TRBV25-1
CASRLTGSNYGYTF
TGTGCCAGCAGACTTACAGGGTCCAACTATGGCTACACCTTC
>NA|TRBJ2-7|TRBD2|TRBV10-1
CASGTKRGGRWAYEQYF
TGCGCCAGTGGGACCAAGCGGGGGGGAAGATGGGCCTACGAGCAGTACTTC